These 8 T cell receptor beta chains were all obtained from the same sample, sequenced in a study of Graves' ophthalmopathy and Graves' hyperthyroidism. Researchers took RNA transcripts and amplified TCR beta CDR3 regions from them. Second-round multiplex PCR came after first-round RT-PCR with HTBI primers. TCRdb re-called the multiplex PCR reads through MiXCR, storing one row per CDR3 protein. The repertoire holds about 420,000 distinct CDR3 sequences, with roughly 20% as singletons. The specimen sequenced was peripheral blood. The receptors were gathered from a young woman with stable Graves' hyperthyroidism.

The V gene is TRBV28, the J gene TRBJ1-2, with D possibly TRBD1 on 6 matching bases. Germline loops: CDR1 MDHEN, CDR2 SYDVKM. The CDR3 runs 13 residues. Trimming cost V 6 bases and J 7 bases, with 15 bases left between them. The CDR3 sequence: CASSPPRGGGYTF. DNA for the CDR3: TGTGCCAGCAGCCCCCCGAGGGGGGGTGGCTACACCTTC.

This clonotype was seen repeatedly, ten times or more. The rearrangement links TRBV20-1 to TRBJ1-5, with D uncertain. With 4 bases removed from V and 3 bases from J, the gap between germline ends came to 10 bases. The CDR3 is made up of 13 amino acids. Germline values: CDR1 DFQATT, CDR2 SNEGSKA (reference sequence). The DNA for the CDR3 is TGCAGTGCTATAGTTAGAAACAATCAGCCCCAGCATTTT. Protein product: CSAIVRNNQPQHF.

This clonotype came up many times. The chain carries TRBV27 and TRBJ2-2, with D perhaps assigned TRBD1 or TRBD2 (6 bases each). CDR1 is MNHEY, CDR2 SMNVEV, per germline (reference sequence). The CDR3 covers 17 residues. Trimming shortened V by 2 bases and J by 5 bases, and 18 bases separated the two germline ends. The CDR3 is CASSLAPTGALTGELFF. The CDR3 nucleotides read TGTGCCAGCAGTTTAGCCCCAACGGGGGCTCTAACCGGGGAGCTGTTTTTT.

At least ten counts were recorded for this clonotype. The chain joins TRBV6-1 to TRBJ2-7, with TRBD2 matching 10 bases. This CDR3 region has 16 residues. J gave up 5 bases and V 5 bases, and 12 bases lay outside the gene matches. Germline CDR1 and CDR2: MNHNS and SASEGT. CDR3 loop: CASSPSTSGTLNEQYF. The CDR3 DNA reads TGTGCCAGCAGTCCGAGCACTAGCGGGACTCTAAACGAGCAGTACTTC.

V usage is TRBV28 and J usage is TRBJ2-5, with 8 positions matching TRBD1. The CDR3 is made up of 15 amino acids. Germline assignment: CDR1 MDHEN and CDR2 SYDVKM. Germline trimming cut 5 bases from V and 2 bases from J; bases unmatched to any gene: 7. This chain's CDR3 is CASSGAGTGQETQYF. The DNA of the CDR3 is TGTGCCAGCAGTGGTGCCGGGACAGGACAAGAGACCCAGTACTTC.

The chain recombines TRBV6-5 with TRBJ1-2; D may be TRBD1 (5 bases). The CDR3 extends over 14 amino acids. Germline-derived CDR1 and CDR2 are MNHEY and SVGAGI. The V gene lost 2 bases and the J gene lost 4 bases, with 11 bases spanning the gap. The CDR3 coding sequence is TGTGCCAGCAGTTACGGGACCCAAGGCTATGGCTACACCTTC. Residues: CASSYGTQGYGYTF.

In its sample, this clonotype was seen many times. Here the CDR3 reads CAWSVRYRTNTEAFF. For the CDR3, the DNA is TGTGCCTGGAGTGTACGATACAGGACCAACACTGAAGCTTTCTTT. The chain links TRBV30 to TRBJ1-1, with D maybe TRBD1 (5 bases). V dropped 0 bases and J dropped 2 bases, with 13 bases sitting between them. CDR1 GTSNPN and CDR2 SVGIG come from the germline V gene (reference sequence). This CDR3 is 15 amino acids long. Complete variable domain (other parts from reference TRBV30 and TRBJ1-1): SQTIHQWPATLVQPVGSPLSLECTVEGTSNPNLYWYRQAAGRGLQLLFYSVGIGQISSEVPQNLSASRPQDRQFILSSKKLLLSDSGFYLCAWSVRYRTNTEAFFGQGTRLTVV.

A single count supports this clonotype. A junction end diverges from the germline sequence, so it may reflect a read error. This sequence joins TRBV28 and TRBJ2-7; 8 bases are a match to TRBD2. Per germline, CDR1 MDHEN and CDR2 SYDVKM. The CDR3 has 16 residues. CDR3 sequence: CASRALAEGKGLEQWF. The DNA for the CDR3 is TGTGCCAGCAGGGCACTAGCGGAGGGGAAGGGGCTCGAGCAGTGGTTC.